This is a list of T cell receptor beta chains from one sample in a study of T-cell memory formation after mild COVID-19. TCRdb processed the 5' RACE reads anew with MiXCR; each CDR3 protein has one entry. The sample gives about 49,000 distinct CDR3 sequences, roughly 27% of which show up once; around 45% is in the top ten. The sequenced sample consisted of PBMCs or a T cell subset sorted from them (not recorded which). These receptors all stem from a young man who had mild COVID-19 (a few samples of this study predate the infection). Cell type and time point are not known. CDR3s include the opening cysteine and the closing phenylalanine or tryptophan. The order of the fields is J gene, V gene, CDR3 protein.

>TRBJ2-1|TRBV9
CASSTRLAGGSSYNEQFF
>TRBJ2-3|TRBV6-5
CASSWLAGGAGDTQYF
>TRBJ2-7|TRBV12-3/TRBV12-4
CASSLTSASYEQYF
>TRBJ2-7|TRBV30
CAWSSMGYEQYF
>TRBJ2-1|TRBV6-2/TRBV6-3
CASSPHSGGAGNEQFF
>TRBJ2-1|TRBV4-1
CASSQASGAYNEQFF
>TRBJ2-3|TRBV7-6
CASSLGLAEIMIPSTDTQYF
>TRBJ2-1|TRBV29-1
CSTDREGNEQFF
>TRBJ2-1|TRBV20-1
CSARDLEGSSDNEQFF
>TRBJ2-1|TRBV12-3/TRBV12-4
CASSLIGNEQFF